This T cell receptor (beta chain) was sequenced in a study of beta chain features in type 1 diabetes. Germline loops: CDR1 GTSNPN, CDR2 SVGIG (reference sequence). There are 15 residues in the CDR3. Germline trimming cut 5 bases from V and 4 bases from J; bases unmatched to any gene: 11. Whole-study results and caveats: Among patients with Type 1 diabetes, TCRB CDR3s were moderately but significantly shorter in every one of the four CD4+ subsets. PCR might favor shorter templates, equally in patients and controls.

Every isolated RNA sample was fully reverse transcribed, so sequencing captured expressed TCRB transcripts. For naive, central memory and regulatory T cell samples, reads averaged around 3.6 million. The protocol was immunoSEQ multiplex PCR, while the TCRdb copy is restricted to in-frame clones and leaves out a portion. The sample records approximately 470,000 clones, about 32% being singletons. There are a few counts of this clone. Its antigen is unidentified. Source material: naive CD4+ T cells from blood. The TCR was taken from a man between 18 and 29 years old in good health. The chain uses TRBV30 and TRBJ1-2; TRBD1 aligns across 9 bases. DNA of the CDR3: TGTGCCTGGGGTGAGACCGGGACAGGGATCTATGGCTACACCTTC. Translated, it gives CAWGETGTGIYGYTF.